This passage covers 5 T cell receptor beta chains from one sample sequenced in a study of patients and donors after allogeneic stem cell transplantation. MiXCR, applied by TCRdb to the RT-PCR reads, yields one record per CDR3 protein. The sample lists roughly 880,000 distinct CDR3 sequences, about 20% occurring once. The sample comprised blood, either unsorted or a sorted T cell fraction (not recorded which). The receptors were sampled from a human donor who was either an allogeneic HSCT recipient or a stem cell or donor lymphocyte infusion donor (not recorded which). It is not recorded whose cells these are; they may come from a transplant donor.

This chain connects TRBV4-2 to TRBJ2-7; 7 bases map to TRBD2. V dropped 0 bases and J dropped 0; count of bases not matched to a gene: 11. Germline-derived CDR1 and CDR2 are LGHNA and YNFKEQ. CDR3 size: 18 residues. For the CDR3, the DNA is TGTGCCAGCAGCCAAGAAAAGGAGACTTGGGGGGGCTCCTACGAGCAGTACTTC. It is translated as CASSQEKETWGGSYEQYF.

This clonotype was counted a few times. CDR3 sequence reads: CASGWAGTMNTEAFF. The CDR3 DNA sequence: TGCGCCAGCGGATGGGCGGGGACCATGAACACTGAAGCTTTCTTT. This rearrangement joins TRBV5-1 to TRBJ1-1; D perhaps matches TRBD1 (5 bases). The CDR3 consists of 15 residues. Trimming stripped 7 bases from V and 0 bases from J, with 16 bases between. CDR1 SGHRS and CDR2 YFSETQ come from the germline V gene.

This chain joins TRBV5-4 and TRBJ1-1; unclear D gene. The germline V and J ends were trimmed by 4 bases and 4 bases, with 17 bases remaining between them. CDR3 length equals 15 residues. In germline, CDR1 is SGHNT, CDR2 YYREEE (reference sequence). The CDR3 sequence: CASSHTSWPGTEAFF. The CDR3 DNA follows: TGTGCCAGCAGCCATACCTCGTGGCCGGGCACTGAAGCTTTCTTT.

This clonotype was counted only a few times. This chain connects TRBV10-3 to TRBJ2-5; 7 bases are a match to TRBD2. J was trimmed by 3 bases and V by 8 bases; bases with no gene match: 9. This CDR3 has 14 amino acids. The V gene's germline CDR1 is ENHRY and CDR2 SYGVKD. The DNA of the CDR3 is TGTGCCATCCGGCCTGGCGGGGGTGAAGAGACCCAGTACTTC. Amino acids: CAIRPGGGEETQYF.

The chain is built from TRBV12-3 or TRBV12-4 and TRBJ1-2; D might be TRBD1 (5 bases). Trimming took 5 bases from V and 8 from J, leaving 9 bases between them. This CDR3 contains 11 residues. CDR3 bases: TGTGCCAGCAGTGGGACCCGGGGCTACACCTTC. As protein: CASSGTRGYTF.